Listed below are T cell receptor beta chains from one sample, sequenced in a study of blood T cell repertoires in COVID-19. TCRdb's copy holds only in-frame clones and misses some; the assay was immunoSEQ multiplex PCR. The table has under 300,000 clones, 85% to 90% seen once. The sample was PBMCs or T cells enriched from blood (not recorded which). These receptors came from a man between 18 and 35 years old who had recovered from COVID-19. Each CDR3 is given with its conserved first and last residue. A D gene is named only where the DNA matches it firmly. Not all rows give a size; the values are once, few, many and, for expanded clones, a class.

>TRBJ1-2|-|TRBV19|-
CASSRFTEDTYGYTF
TGTGCCAGTAGTAGATTTACGGAGGATACCTATGGCTACACCTTC
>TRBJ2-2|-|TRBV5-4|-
CASSLDTVLNTGELFF
TGTGCCAGCAGCTTGGATACAGTTTTGAACACCGGGGAGCTGTTTTTT
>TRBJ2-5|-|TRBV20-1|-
CSASRGAQETQYF
TGCAGTGCTAGTCGCGGGGCCCAAGAGACCCAGTACTTC
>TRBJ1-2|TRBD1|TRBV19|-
CASRTQGALYGYTF
TGTGCCAGTAGAACACAGGGGGCGTTATATGGCTACACCTTC
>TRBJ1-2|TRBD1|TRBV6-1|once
CASSERQGAASEGYTF
TGTGCCAGCAGTGAGCGACAGGGGGCGGCCTCGGAAGGCTACACCTTC
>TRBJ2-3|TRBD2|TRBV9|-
CASSVEAGPKLSDTQYF
TGTGCCAGCAGCGTAGAAGCGGGACCCAAGCTATCAGATACGCAGTATTTT
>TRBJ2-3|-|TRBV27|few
CASSLLGTDTQYF
TGTGCCAGCAGTTTATTAGGCACAGATACGCAGTATTTT
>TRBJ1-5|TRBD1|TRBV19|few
CASSPTGVSNQPQHF
TGTGCCAGTAGTCCGACAGGGGTTTCTAATCAGCCCCAGCATTTT
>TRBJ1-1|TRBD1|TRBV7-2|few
CASSPRQGLRDTEAFF
TGTGCCAGCAGCCCCAGACAGGGTTTGAGGGACACTGAAGCTTTCTTT
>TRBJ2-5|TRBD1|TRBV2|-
CASSSTGLEETQYF
TGTGCCAGCAGTTCGACAGGGCTAGAAGAGACCCAGTACTTC
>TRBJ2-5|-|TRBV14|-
CASNELESGTQYF
TGTGCCAGCAACGAATTAGAGAGTGGGACCCAGTACTTC
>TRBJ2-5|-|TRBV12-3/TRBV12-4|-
CASSPGSPYLGDF
TGTGCCAGCAGCCCCGGGTCACCTTACCTGGGTGACTTC
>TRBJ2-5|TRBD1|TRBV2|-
CAQRQGVPETQYF
TGTGCCCAGCGACAGGGGGTCCCAGAGACCCAGTACTTC
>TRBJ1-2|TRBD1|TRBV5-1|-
CASSPWTGGPGYTF
TGCGCCAGCAGCCCATGGACAGGTGGACCCGGCTACACCTTC
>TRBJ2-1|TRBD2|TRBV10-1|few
CASSETSSGDNEQFF
TGCGCCAGCAGTGAGACGTCTAGCGGTGACAATGAGCAGTTCTTC
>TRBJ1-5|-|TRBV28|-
CASSLGRYSNQPQHF
TGTGCCAGCAGTTTGGGCAGGTATAGCAATCAGCCCCAGCATTTT
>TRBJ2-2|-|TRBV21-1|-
CASLHRGPENTGELFF
TGTGCCAGCTTACACAGGGGGCCGGAGAACACCGGGGAGCTGTTTTTT
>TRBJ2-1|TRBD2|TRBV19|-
CASSIDQGLAGYEQFF
TGTGCCAGTAGTATAGATCAGGGACTAGCGGGGTATGAGCAGTTCTTC
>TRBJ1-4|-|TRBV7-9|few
CASSLAREAEKLFF
TGTGCCAGCAGCTTAGCGCGAGAAGCCGAAAAACTGTTTTTT
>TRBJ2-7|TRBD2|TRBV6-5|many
CASQRGLESYEQYF
TGTGCCAGCCAAAGGGGACTAGAGTCCTACGAGCAGTACTTC
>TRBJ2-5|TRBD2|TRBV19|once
CASSTVSGRAARETQYF
TGTGCCAGTAGTACGGTTAGCGGGAGGGCCGCCCGAGAGACCCAGTACTTC
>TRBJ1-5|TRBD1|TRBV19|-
CASSIVPGGQGYQPQHF
TGTGCCAGTAGTATAGTTCCTGGGGGACAGGGATATCAGCCCCAGCATTTT
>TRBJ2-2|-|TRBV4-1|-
CASSQVYGENTGELFF
TGCGCCAGCAGCCAAGTTTACGGAGAGAACACCGGGGAGCTGTTTTTT
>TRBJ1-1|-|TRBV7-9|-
CASSSAQEGGNTEAFF
TGTGCCAGCAGCTCCGCCCAGGAAGGGGGGAACACTGAAGCTTTCTTT
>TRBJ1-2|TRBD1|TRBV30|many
CAWTGQAYTDYGYTF
TGTGCCTGGACCGGACAGGCCTACACTGACTATGGCTACACCTTC
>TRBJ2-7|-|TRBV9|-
CASSTGLGALDEQYF
TGTGCCAGCAGCACCGGTTTGGGGGCGCTGGACGAGCAGTACTTC
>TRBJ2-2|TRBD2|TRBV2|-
CASSAGLADTGELFF
TGTGCCAGCAGCGCGGGACTAGCCGACACCGGGGAGCTGTTTTTT
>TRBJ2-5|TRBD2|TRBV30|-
CAWSLGGGGQETQYF
TGTGCCTGGAGCCTAGGCGGGGGGGGCCAAGAGACCCAGTACTTC
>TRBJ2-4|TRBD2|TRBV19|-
CASSLAGVAKNIQYF
TGTGCCAGTAGTTTAGCGGGGGTAGCCAAAAACATTCAGTACTTC